Below, one T cell receptor (beta chain) is given with its context. A second PCR of 7 to 11 cycles used a sample-barcoded 5' primer and a J-beta primer mix. A template-switch adaptor that had 12 random nucleotides put a tag on each cDNA molecule. MiXCR, run by TCRdb on the 5' RACE reads, gives a single entry per CDR3 protein. The data contain 1.5 million to 2 million distinct CDR3 sequences, 28% of them singletons. This record comes from a study of blood T cells in healthy people across ages. Study-wide context: For every two T cells, template switching captured about one barcoded beta molecule.

Germline values: CDR1 MNHEY, CDR2 SVGAGI. The junction had 11 bases not matched to a gene; V was cut back by 5 bases and J by 1 base. This CDR3 comprises 16 residues. The receptor was isolated from a woman aged 25 to 39 in good health. Sequencing was done on a sample of blood. The chain links TRBV6-5 to TRBJ2-7, with 7 bases aligning to TRBD1. In nucleotides, the CDR3 is TGTGCCAGCAGTCCCCAGAGAAGGGGGCGTTCCTACGAGCAGTACTTC. Its translation is CASSPQRRGRSYEQYF.